This T cell receptor (beta chain) was observed in a study of T-cell memory formation after mild COVID-19. Findings of the study overall: Clones contracting across day 15 to 85 had a balanced CD4/CD8 profile; later expanding clones leaned CD4+. Mainly CM and EM harbored the contracting CD4+ clones; mainly EMRA harbored the CD8+ ones.

The germline V and J ends were trimmed by 4 bases and 7 bases, with 22 bases remaining between them. CDR3 length: 16 amino acids. The germline gives CDR1 MGHRA, CDR2 YSYEKL. This clonotype is medium-sized. Its antigen is unknown. MiXCR was run by TCRdb on the 5' RACE reads, yielding one entry per CDR3 protein. This table has some 7,100 distinct CDR3 sequences, 50% to 75% appearing once. The receptor comes from an adult who had mild COVID-19 (a few samples of this study predate the infection). Cell type and time point are not known. Sequencing was performed on PBMCs or a T cell subset sorted from them (not recorded which). The rearrangement uses TRBV4-1 and TRBJ2-5, with D perhaps TRBD2 (5 bases). The CDR3 spells CASSPHHIRSAGTQYF. CDR3 coding DNA: TGCGCCAGCAGCCCACATCATATCCGTAGCGCGGGGACCCAGTACTTC.